This is a list of T cell receptor beta chains from one sample in a study of blood T cell repertoires in COVID-19. This table comes from immunoSEQ multiplex PCR, and its TCRdb copy is limited to in-frame clones, with some not included. The repertoire includes tens of thousands of clones, around 80% of them detected once, and 0.95% to 1.5% sits in the top ten. The material sequenced was peripheral blood. The receptors were sampled from a woman of 80 years or more with acute or convalescent COVID-19. The CDR3 runs from the conserved cysteine through the conserved F or W. D genes are given only for firm matches.

cdr3_aa	d_call	v_call	j_call
CASSLSPRDTGELFF	.	TRBV28	TRBJ2-2
CASSQDRASGTGELFF	TRBD2	TRBV4-2	TRBJ2-2
CASSPGGFLLSGNTIYF	.	TRBV28	TRBJ1-3
CASRDSGRGPDTQYF	TRBD2	TRBV6-5	TRBJ2-3
CASSFSPTSNEQFF	.	TRBV5-1	TRBJ2-1
CASSQSLHSGGADTQYF	TRBD2	TRBV4-1	TRBJ2-3
CASSQTGDQPQHF	TRBD1	TRBV3-1/TRBV3-2	TRBJ1-5
CASSSGGGLRRLEQYF	.	TRBV9	TRBJ2-7
CASSVWDGGAETQYF	.	TRBV27	TRBJ2-5
CASREAGNKNTEAFF	.	TRBV28	TRBJ1-1
CASSQASTSGYEQYF	TRBD2	TRBV4-2	TRBJ2-7
CASSLFNSQEPQHF	.	TRBV5-4	TRBJ1-5
CASSQERGQWGEQFF	.	TRBV14	TRBJ2-1
CASSFAGNTIYF	.	TRBV19	TRBJ1-3
CASSGAGQVRRQPQHF	TRBD1	TRBV5-4	TRBJ1-5
CASTPRAGSPLHF	.	TRBV5-6	TRBJ1-6
CASSVQPGASTDTQYF	.	TRBV5-1	TRBJ2-3
CASSFLQGSNQPQHF	.	TRBV11-2	TRBJ1-5
CASSLTAGMNYEQYF	.	TRBV5-1	TRBJ2-7
CASSRFKSTIGQGVSEAFF	TRBD1	TRBV6-6	TRBJ1-1
CASTGQASTNTEAFF	TRBD1	TRBV5-1	TRBJ1-1
CASSEFRRGNEQFF	.	TRBV2	TRBJ2-1
CASSSTGGSTEAFF	TRBD1	TRBV6-5	TRBJ1-1
CASSSRTSQETQYF	.	TRBV5-1	TRBJ2-5
CASSISGVSGANVLTF	.	TRBV28	TRBJ2-6
CASSPPAGVGQFF	.	TRBV12-3/TRBV12-4	TRBJ2-1
CASSKETRITDTQYF	.	TRBV6-5	TRBJ2-3
CASSSRTRNTDTQYF	.	TRBV5-4	TRBJ2-3
CASSLVGLTNTGELFF	.	TRBV7-2	TRBJ2-2
CSASPSGAMNTEAFF	.	TRBV20-1	TRBJ1-1
CASSSTDTNSPLHF	.	TRBV7-9	TRBJ1-6
CASSELTVRTEAFF	.	TRBV2	TRBJ1-1
CASKASGIVYEQYF	TRBD2	TRBV27	TRBJ2-7
CASRYGSSDTIYF	.	TRBV2	TRBJ1-3
CASSLGAGMRGELFF	.	TRBV11-2	TRBJ2-2
CATSDPNPGGLRYTQYF	.	TRBV24-1	TRBJ2-3